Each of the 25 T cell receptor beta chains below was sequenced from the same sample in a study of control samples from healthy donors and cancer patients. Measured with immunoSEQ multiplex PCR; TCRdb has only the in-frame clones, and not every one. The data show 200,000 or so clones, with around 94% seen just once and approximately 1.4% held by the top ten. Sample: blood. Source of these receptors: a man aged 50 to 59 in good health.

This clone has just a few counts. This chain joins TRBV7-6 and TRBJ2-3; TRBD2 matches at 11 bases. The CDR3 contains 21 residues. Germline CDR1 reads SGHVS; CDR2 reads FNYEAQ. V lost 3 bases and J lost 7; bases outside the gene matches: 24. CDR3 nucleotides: TGTGCCAGCAGCTTGACTAGCGGGGACTTTAATCCCCGGGTGCATGTGCATACGCAGTATTTT. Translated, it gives CASSLTSGDFNPRVHVHTQYF.

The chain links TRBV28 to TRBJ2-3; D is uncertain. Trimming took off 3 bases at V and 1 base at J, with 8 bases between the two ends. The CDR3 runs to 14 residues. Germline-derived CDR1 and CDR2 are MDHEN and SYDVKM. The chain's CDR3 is CASSFRGGTDTQYF. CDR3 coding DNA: TGTGCCAGCAGTTTTCGTGGGGGCACAGATACGCAGTATTTT.

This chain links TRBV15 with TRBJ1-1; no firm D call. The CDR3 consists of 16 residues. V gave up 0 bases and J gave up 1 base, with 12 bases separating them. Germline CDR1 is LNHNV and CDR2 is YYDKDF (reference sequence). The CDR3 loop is CATSRDIREGNTEAFF. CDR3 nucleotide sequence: TGTGCCACCAGCAGAGACATAAGAGAGGGGAACACTGAAGCTTTCTTT.

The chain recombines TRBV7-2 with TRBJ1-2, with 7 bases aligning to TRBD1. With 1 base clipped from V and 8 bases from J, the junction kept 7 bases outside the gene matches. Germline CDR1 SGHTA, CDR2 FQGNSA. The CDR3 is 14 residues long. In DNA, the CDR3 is TGTGCCAGCAGCTTAGAAGAGGGGGCAAGAGGCTACACCTTC. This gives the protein CASSLEEGARGYTF.

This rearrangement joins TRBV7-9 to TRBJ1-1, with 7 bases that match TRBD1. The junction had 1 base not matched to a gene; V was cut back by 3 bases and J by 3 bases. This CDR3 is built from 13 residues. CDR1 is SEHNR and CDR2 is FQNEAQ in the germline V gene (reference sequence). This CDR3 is CASSFTGDTEAFF. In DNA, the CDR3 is TGTGCCAGCAGCTTTACAGGGGACACTGAAGCTTTCTTT.

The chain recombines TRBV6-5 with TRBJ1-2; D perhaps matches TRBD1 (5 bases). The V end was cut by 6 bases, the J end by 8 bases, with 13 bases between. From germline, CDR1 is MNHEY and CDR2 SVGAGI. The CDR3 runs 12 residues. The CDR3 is CASSLGTKGYTF. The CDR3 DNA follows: TGTGCCAGCAGCCTAGGGACGAAAGGCTACACCTTC.

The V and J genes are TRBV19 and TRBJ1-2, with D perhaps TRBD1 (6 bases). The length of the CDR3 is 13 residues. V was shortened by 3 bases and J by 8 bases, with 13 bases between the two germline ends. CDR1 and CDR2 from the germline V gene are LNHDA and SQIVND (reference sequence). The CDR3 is CASSIKGGRGYTF. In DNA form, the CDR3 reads TGTGCCAGTAGTATCAAAGGGGGACGGGGCTACACCTTC.

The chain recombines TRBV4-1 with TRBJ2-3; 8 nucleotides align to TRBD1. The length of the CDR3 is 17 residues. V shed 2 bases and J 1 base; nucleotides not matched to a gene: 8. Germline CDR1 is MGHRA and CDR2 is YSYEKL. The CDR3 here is CASSQRGTGAGTDTQYF. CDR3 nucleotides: TGCGCCAGCAGCCAAAGGGGGACAGGTGCCGGCACAGATACGCAGTATTTT.

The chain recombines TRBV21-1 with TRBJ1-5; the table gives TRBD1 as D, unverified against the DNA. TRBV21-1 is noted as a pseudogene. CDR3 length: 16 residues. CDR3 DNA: TGTGCCAGCAGCAAAGGGACAGGTTGTCGGGCACAGCCCCAGCATTTT. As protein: CASSKGTGCRAQPQHF.

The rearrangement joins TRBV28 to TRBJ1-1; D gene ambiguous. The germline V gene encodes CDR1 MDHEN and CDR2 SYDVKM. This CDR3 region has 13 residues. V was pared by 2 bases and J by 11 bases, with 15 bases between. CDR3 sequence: CASSLAVGEGAFF. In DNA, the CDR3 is TGTGCCAGCAGTTTAGCGGTGGGTGAAGGGGCTTTCTTT.

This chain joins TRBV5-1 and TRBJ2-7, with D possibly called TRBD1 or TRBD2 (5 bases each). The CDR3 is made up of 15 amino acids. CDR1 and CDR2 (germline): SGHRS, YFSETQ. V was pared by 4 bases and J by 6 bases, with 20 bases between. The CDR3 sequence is CASSLDTTGGGEQYF. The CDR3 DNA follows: TGCGCCAGCAGCCTGGACACCACCGGAGGAGGCGAGCAGTACTTC.

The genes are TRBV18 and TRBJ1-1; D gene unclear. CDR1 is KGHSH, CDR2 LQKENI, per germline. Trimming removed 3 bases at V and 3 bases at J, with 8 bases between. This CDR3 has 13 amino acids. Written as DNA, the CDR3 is TGTGCCAGCTCACCCTACCGGGACACTGAAGCTTTCTTT. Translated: CASSPYRDTEAFF.

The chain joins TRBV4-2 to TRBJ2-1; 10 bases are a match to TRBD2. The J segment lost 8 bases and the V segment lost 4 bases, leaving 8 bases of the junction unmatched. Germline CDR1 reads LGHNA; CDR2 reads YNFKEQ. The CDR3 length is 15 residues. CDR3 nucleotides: TGTGCCAGCAGCCCCGTAGCGGGGGGCGGCCATGAGCAGTTCTTC. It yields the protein CASSPVAGGGHEQFF.

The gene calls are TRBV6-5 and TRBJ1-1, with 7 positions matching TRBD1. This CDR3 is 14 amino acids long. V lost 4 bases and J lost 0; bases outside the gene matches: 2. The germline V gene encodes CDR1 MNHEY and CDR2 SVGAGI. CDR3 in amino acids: CASSWDSLNTEAFF. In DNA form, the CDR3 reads TGTGCCAGCAGTTGGGACAGTTTGAACACTGAAGCTTTCTTT.

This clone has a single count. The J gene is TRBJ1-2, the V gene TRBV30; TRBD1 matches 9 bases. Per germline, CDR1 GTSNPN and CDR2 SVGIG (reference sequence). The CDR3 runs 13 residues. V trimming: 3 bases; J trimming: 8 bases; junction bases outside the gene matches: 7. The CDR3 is CAWSPDRGNGYTF. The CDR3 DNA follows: TGTGCCTGGAGCCCGGACAGGGGAAACGGCTACACCTTC.

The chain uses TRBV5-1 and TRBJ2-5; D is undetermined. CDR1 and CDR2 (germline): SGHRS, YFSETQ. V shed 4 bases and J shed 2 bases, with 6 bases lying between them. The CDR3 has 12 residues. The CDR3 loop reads CASSIDQETQYF. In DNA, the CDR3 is TGCGCCAGCAGCATTGATCAAGAGACCCAGTACTTC.

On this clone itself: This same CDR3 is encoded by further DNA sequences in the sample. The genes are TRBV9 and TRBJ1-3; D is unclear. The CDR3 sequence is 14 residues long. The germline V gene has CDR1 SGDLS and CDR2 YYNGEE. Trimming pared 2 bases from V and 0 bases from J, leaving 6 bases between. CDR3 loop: CASSVLSSGNTIYF. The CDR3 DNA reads TGTGCCAGCAGCGTGCTCTCCTCTGGAAACACCATATATTTT.

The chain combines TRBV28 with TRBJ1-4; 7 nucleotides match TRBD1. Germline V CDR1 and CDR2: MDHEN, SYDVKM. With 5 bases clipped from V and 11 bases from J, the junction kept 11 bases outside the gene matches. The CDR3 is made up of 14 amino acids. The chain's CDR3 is CASSLRDSLRKLFF. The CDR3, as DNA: TGTGCCAGCAGTCTACGGGACAGCCTGAGGAAACTGTTTTTT.

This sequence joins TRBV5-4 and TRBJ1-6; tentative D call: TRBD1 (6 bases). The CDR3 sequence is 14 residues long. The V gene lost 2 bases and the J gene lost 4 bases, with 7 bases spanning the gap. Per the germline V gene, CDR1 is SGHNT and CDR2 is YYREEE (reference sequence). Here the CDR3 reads CASSFGQYNSPLHF. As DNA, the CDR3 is TGTGCCAGCAGCTTTGGACAGTATAATTCACCCCTCCACTTT.

The CDR3 sequence is CASSSAGSNQPQHF. The CDR3 DNA reads as TGTGCCAGCAGTTCCGCCGGGAGCAATCAGCCCCAGCATTTT. The chain is built from TRBV6-6 and TRBJ1-5; D gene ambiguous. V lost 4 bases to trimming and J lost 1 base, with 8 bases between them. CDR1 is MNHNY and CDR2 is SVGAGI in the germline V gene (reference sequence). The CDR3 loop spans 14 amino acids.

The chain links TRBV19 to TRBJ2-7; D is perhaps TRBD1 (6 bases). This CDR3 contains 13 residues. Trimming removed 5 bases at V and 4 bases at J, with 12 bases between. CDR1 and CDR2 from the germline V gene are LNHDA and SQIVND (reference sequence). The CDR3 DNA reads TGTGCCAGTAGTGCGACCCAGGGGTACGAGCAGTACGTC. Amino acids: CASSATQGYEQYV.

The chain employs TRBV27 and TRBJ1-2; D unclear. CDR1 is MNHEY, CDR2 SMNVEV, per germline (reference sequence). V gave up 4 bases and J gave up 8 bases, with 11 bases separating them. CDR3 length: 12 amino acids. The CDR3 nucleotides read TGTGCCAGCAGTTCCTGGGAGACCGGCTACACCTTC. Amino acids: CASSSWETGYTF.

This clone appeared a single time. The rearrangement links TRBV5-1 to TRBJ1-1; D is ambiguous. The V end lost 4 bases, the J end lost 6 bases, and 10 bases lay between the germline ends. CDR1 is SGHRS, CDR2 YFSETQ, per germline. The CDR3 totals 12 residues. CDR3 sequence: CASSGGGPEAFF. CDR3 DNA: TGCGCCAGCAGCGGAGGCGGGCCTGAAGCTTTCTTT.

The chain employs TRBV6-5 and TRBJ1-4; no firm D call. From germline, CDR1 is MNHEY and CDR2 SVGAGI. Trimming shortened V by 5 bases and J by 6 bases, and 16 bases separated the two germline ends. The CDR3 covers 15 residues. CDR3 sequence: CASSPKPITYEKLFF. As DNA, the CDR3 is TGTGCCAGCAGTCCCAAACCGATAACATATGAAAAACTGTTTTTT.

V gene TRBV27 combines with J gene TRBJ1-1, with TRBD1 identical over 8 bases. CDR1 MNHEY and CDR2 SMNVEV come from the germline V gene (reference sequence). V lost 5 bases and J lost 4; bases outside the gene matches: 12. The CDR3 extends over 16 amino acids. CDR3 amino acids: CASSLRTGRVGTEAFF. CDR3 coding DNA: TGTGCCAGCAGTCTCCGGACAGGGAGGGTGGGCACTGAAGCTTTCTTT.